The sequence of this TCR beta chain was determined in a study of cytomegalovirus exposure and HLA in healthy donors. Findings and caveats of the study: 164 TCR beta chains were listed as cytomegalovirus-associated.

PCR used 60 Vbeta primers and 13 Jbeta primers. Clones were read by immunoSEQ multiplex PCR, and TCRdb kept only the in-frame ones, dropping some. In the table there are about 110,000 clones, 69% of which are singletons. As to this clone: Antigen specificity is unknown.

V lost 10 bases and J lost 7; bases outside the gene matches: 9. This CDR3 spans 13 amino acids. Germline V gives CDR1 SNHLY, CDR2 FYNNEI. This sequence was found in a woman in her 70s in good health and CMV-seropositive. Material: PBMCs. The V call is TRBV2, the J call TRBJ1-5, with 8 bases that match TRBD1. The CDR3 reads CATATGELQPQHF. CDR3 nucleotide sequence: TGTGCCACCGCGACAGGGGAACTCCAGCCCCAGCATTTT.